In its sample, the clone carrying this T cell receptor (beta chain) was seen many times. This specimen includes other DNA sequences encoding the same CDR3. The assay was immunoSEQ multiplex PCR, and TCRdb's table has in-frame clones only and misses some. The profile shows about 680,000 clones, roughly 72% of them singletons. The entry originates in a study of shared clonotypes between healthy human individuals. Study summary: A couple of women and a few men aged 18 to 49 made up the donors.

The CDR3 is made up of 14 amino acids. Per germline, CDR1 MRHNA and CDR2 SNTAGT. V was shortened by 3 bases and J by 2 bases, with 7 bases between the two germline ends. Healthy HIV-negative adults without recent acute infections or vaccinations served as donors. CD4+ cells were split into CD45RA+ naive and CD45RA-negative memory subsets. The sample consisted of memory CD4+ T cells sorted from blood. Sample subset: CD45RA-negative fraction. The receptor comes from a woman under 40 in good health. The chain combines TRBV6-4 with TRBJ2-2; D unresolved. CDR3 residues: CASSEVANTGELFF. CDR3 DNA: TGTGCCAGCAGTGAGGTAGCTAACACCGGGGAGCTGTTTTTT.